The rows below give T cell receptor beta chains drawn from one sample of a study of cytomegalovirus exposure and HLA in healthy donors. Sequencing was performed with immunoSEQ multiplex PCR; in TCRdb, only in-frame clones are kept and a portion is missing. This repertoire includes around 75,000 clones. The source material was PBMCs. Source of these receptors: a man between 50 and 59 years old in good health and CMV-seropositive. CDR3s include the opening cysteine and the closing phenylalanine or tryptophan. A D gene is named only where the DNA matches it firmly. Clone size, where shown, is once, few, many, or a class for clones that have expanded.

V	D	size	J	DNA	CDR3
TRBV14	NA	NA	TRBJ1-1	TGTGCCAGCAGCCAAGATTTGCGGGGGGAAGCTTTCTTT	CASSQDLRGEAFF
TRBV6-4	NA	medium-sized	TRBJ2-1	TGTGCCAGCAGTGACTCGACGACTAATGAGCAGTTCTTC	CASSDSTTNEQFF
TRBV7-9	NA	NA	TRBJ1-1	TGTGCCAGCAGCTTAGGACAGACTAACACTGAAGCTTTCTTT	CASSLGQTNTEAFF
TRBV2	NA	NA	TRBJ2-5	TGTGCCAGCAGTGAGGACAACCAGACCCAGTACTTC	CASSEDNQTQYF
TRBV6-1	TRBD1	NA	TRBJ1-6	TGTGCCAGCTTTCGGACAGGGAGCAATTCACCCCTCCACTTT	CASFRTGSNSPLHF
TRBV27	NA	NA	TRBJ1-5	TGTGCCAGCAGTTTACAGGGTCGCGGGCCCCAGCATTTT	CASSLQGRGPQHF
TRBV9	TRBD2	NA	TRBJ2-2	TGTGCCAGCAGCGTAGCTCCAGCGGGAGGGCCCGGGGAGCTGTTTTTT	CASSVAPAGGPGELFF
TRBV19	NA	NA	TRBJ2-2	TGTGCCAGTAGTATAACTTTGCGTGACGGGGAGCTGTTTTTT	CASSITLRDGELFF
TRBV2	NA	NA	TRBJ1-1	TGTGCCAGCAGTCGCAGGGTGAGGAACACTGAAGCTTTCTTT	CASSRRVRNTEAFF
TRBV6-5	NA	NA	TRBJ2-7	TGTGCCAGCAGTTACCCTCCCCTCCGGGACAACTACGAGCAGTACTTC	CASSYPPLRDNYEQYF
TRBV12-5	NA	NA	TRBJ1-1	TGTGCTAGTGGTTTGGTACTGGGCCTTGAAGGGGTGGCTGAAGCTTTCTTT	CASGLVLGLEGVAEAFF
TRBV4-1	NA	NA	TRBJ2-6	TGCGCCAGCAGCCAAGTACGGAGGGTGGCGGCCAACGTCCTGACTTTC	CASSQVRRVAANVLTF
TRBV4-1	TRBD1	NA	TRBJ1-2	TGCGCCAGCAGCCAAGATACCGGGACAGGCGTTAACTATGGCTACACCTTC	CASSQDTGTGVNYGYTF
TRBV7-9	NA	NA	TRBJ1-1	TGTGCCAGCGACAGATCGAACACTGAAGCTTTCTTT	CASDRSNTEAFF
TRBV5-1	NA	NA	TRBJ2-2	TGCGCCAGCAGCTTCTCTAGAGAAGTTGGCGGGGAGCTGTTTTTT	CASSFSREVGGELFF
TRBV7-2	NA	NA	TRBJ1-5	TGTGCCAGCAGAATGGGGCCGGATAGCAATCAGCCCCAGCATTTT	CASRMGPDSNQPQHF
TRBV18	NA	NA	TRBJ1-1	TGTGCCAGCTCTTCCACGCAGTTACAGGCGGCGAACACTGAAGCTTTCTTT	CASSSTQLQAANTEAFF
TRBV6-5	NA	NA	TRBJ1-4	TGTGCCAGCAGTTACTCGCAGGGTAGAAATGAAAAACTGTTTTTT	CASSYSQGRNEKLFF
TRBV19	NA	NA	TRBJ2-3	TGTGCCAGTAGTATGTCTAGCACAGATACGCAGTATTTT	CASSMSSTDTQYF
TRBV7-9	NA	NA	TRBJ1-1	TGTGCCAGCAGCTCCGGGGGGACGGGTCCGGGGACTGAAGCTTTCTTT	CASSSGGTGPGTEAFF
TRBV6-1	NA	NA	TRBJ2-1	TGTGCCAGCAGTGAAGCGTCCTTATACAATGAGCAGTTCTTC	CASSEASLYNEQFF
TRBV7-9	TRBD1	NA	TRBJ1-1	TGTGCCAGCAGCTTTGACAGGGGGCTGGGTGAAGCTTTCTTT	CASSFDRGLGEAFF
TRBV30	NA	NA	TRBJ1-2	TGTGCCACTGAGAGGGGGGGCCGGAGCTATGGCTACACCTTC	CATERGGRSYGYTF
TRBV19	TRBD1	NA	TRBJ2-7	TGTGCCAGTAGTATAGGGACAGGGTCCTACGAGCAGTACTTC	CASSIGTGSYEQYF
TRBV6-6	NA	NA	TRBJ1-4	TGTGCCAGCAGCCCCGGGGGGGGTGTTGGGGAAAAACTGTTTTTT	CASSPGGGVGEKLFF
TRBV9	TRBD2	NA	TRBJ2-1	TGTGCCAGCAAGGGCGGGGGAACCTACAATGAGCAGTTCTTC	CASKGGGTYNEQFF
TRBV5-1	TRBD1	NA	TRBJ2-3	TGCGCCAGCAGCCCCGACCAGGGACAGGGGGGAGCAGATACGCAGTATTTT	CASSPDQGQGGADTQYF
TRBV20-1	NA	NA	TRBJ1-1	TGCAGTGCTCGACAACTGCCTGAAGCTTTCTTT	CSARQLPEAFF
TRBV4-2	NA	NA	TRBJ1-5	TGTGCCAGCAGTCCGAGTACCCAGGGAAAACAGCCCCAGCATTTT	CASSPSTQGKQPQHF
TRBV7-9	NA	NA	TRBJ1-1	TGTGCCAGCAGCTTGGAGGCGGGGAACACTGAAGCTTTCTTT	CASSLEAGNTEAFF
TRBV11-2	NA	NA	TRBJ1-1	TGTGCCAGCAGCTTTACAGGGAGTGGGATGAACACTGAAGCTTTCTTT	CASSFTGSGMNTEAFF
TRBV18	NA	NA	TRBJ2-1	TGTGCCAGCTCACCCGGCGGGGTACCCAGGTACAATGAGCAGTTCTTC	CASSPGGVPRYNEQFF